Shown below are 3 T cell receptor beta chains from a single sample sequenced in a study of response to subunit inactivated influenza vaccine. TCRdb recomputed calls from the RT-PCR reads with MiXCR, one row per CDR3 protein. The repertoire consists of 300,000 to 350,000 distinct CDR3 sequences, with 20% to 25% occurring once and the leading ten covering 10% to 13%. Sequenced here: PBMCs from blood, sampled approximately 20 months after vaccination. The receptors were sampled from a man aged 45 to 70 who received an inactivated influenza vaccine.

In its sample, this clonotype was seen a few times. This chain links TRBV28 with TRBJ2-7; D uncertain. From germline, CDR1 is MDHEN and CDR2 SYDVKM. The V gene lost 4 bases and the J gene lost 3 bases, with 7 bases spanning the gap. The CDR3 is 12 amino acids. The CDR3 DNA sequence: TGTGCCAGCAGTTATTCTATCTACGAGCAGTACTTC. Residues: CASSYSIYEQYF.

This clonotype was found a few times. The chain has TRBV5-1 and TRBJ2-3; TRBD2 matches at 12 bases. Germline V CDR1 and CDR2: SGHRS, YFSETQ. The V gene end was trimmed by 0 bases and the J gene end by 2 bases; junction bases not matched to a gene: 1. The CDR3 consists of 16 residues. CDR3 DNA: TGCGCCAGCAGCTTGGGACTAGCGGGGGACACAGATACGCAGTATTTT. Its protein is CASSLGLAGDTDTQYF. The full variable domain, its missing parts supplied by reference TRBV5-1 and TRBJ2-3, is KAGVTQTPRYLIKTRGQQVTLSCSPISGHRSVSWYQQTPGQGLQFLFEYFSETQRNKGNFPGRFSGRQFSNSRSEMNVSTLELGDSALYLCASSLGLAGDTDTQYFGPGTRLTVL.

The chain joins TRBV12-3 or TRBV12-4 to TRBJ2-5, with no clear D. This CDR3 has 14 amino acids. Trimming left V 7 bases short and J 6 bases short, with 18 bases between. The chain's CDR3 is CASTGEGVGKTQYF. The CDR3 DNA reads TGTGCCAGCACCGGAGAAGGAGTTGGGAAGACCCAGTACTTC.